Sequencing of this T cell receptor beta chain was carried out in a study of cytomegalovirus exposure and HLA in healthy donors. The primer mix had 60 Vbeta and 13 Jbeta primers. The method was immunoSEQ multiplex PCR; TCRdb's version includes in-frame clones alone and lacks a portion of them. The data show about 170,000 clones, approximately 67% seen once. This clone has more than one count but fewer than ten. Germline assignment: CDR1 SGHKS and CDR2 YYEKEE (reference sequence). CDR3 size: 14 residues. V gave up 4 bases and J gave up 2 bases, with 12 bases separating them. The chain recombines TRBV5-5 with TRBJ1-2; D might be TRBD1 (5 bases). The specimen sequenced was PBMCs. The receptor comes from a middle-aged man in good health and CMV-seronegative. The CDR3, as DNA: TGTGCCAGCAGCCCCGGAGGGGAGAACTATGGCTACACCTTC. It codes for CASSPGGENYGYTF.